Presented here are 10 T cell receptor beta chains from one specimen sequenced in a study of T-cell reconstitution after alpha-beta-depleted transplantation in children. A TCRbeta library incorporating unique molecular identifiers was prepared. One entry per CDR3 protein results from TCRdb running MiXCR on the PCR reads. The top ten clones hold less than 20% of a sample with about 90,000 distinct CDR3 sequences, roughly 16% of them seen once. Sequencing used PBMCs, mostly from graft donor cells, obtained 180 days after TCRalphabeta/CD19-depleted stem cell transplant. Receptors were obtained from a male patient aged 2 to 9 who had a stem cell transplant for acute lymphoblastic leukemia, so the T cells may come from the graft donor.

The chain uses TRBV18 and TRBJ2-7; D unclear. Germline V gene sequence: CDR1 KGHSH, CDR2 LQKENI. The V gene lost 2 bases and the J gene lost 2 bases, with 10 bases spanning the gap. The CDR3 covers 14 residues. The CDR3 reads CASSPSTTTYEQYF. In nucleotides, the CDR3 is TGTGCCAGCTCACCATCCACTACTACCTACGAGCAGTACTTC.

V is TRBV7-2 and J is TRBJ2-3; 12 nucleotides match TRBD1. The ends lost 9 bases at V and 2 bases at J; junction bases unmatched: 9. Germline-derived CDR1 and CDR2 are SGHTA and FQGNSA. This CDR3 comprises 16 residues. The CDR3 DNA follows: TGTGCCAGTAGGGTGGGGACAGGGGGCCTCACAGATACGCAGTATTTT. The encoded protein is CASRVGTGGLTDTQYF.

This chain joins TRBV10-3 and TRBJ2-7; tentatively, D is TRBD1 (5 bases). Trimming pared 3 bases from V and 2 bases from J, leaving 8 bases between. CDR3 length: 13 amino acids. Germline loops: CDR1 ENHRY, CDR2 SYGVKD. CDR3 sequence (DNA): TGTGCCATCAGTGACAGGGTACCCTACGAGCAGTACTTC. It translates to CAISDRVPYEQYF.

The chain employs TRBV5-5 and TRBJ2-5; D perhaps matches TRBD2 (6 bases). Trimming took 0 bases from V and 5 from J, leaving 8 bases between them. The germline V gene has CDR1 SGHKS and CDR2 YYEKEE (reference sequence). The CDR3 length is 13 residues. The CDR3 bases are TGTGCCAGCAGCTTGGAGGGGAGGGAGACCCAGTACTTC. Protein sequence: CASSLEGRETQYF.

This clonotype was detected a few times. The V and J genes are TRBV5-1 and TRBJ2-7; D gene uncertain. Trimming pared 5 bases from V and 1 base from J, leaving 10 bases between. CDR3 size: 13 residues. Germline V CDR1 and CDR2: SGHRS, YFSETQ. The CDR3 region has the DNA TGCGCCAGCAGTGGAGACAATTCCTACGAGCAGTACTTC. The encoded protein is CASSGDNSYEQYF.

V gene TRBV7-9 combines with J gene TRBJ1-4, with a possible D match to TRBD1 (5 bases). The CDR3 covers 16 residues. Germline V gene data show CDR1 as SEHNR and CDR2 as FQNEAQ (reference sequence). V shed 6 bases and J shed 1 base, with 15 bases lying between them. The CDR3 DNA follows: TGTGCCAGCAGTTCGCGGGGAAGGGGAACTAATGAAAAACTGTTTTTT. Amino acids: CASSSRGRGTNEKLFF. The whole variable domain, remainder taken from reference TRBV7-9 and TRBJ1-4, is DTGVSQNPRHKITKRGQNVTFRCDPISEHNRLYWYRQTLGQGPEFLTYFQNEAQLEKSRLLSDRFSAERPKGSFSTLEIQRTEQGDSAMYLCASSSRGRGTNEKLFFGSGTQLSVL.

The chain is built from TRBV20-1 and TRBJ2-1; 10 nucleotides agree with TRBD2. Germline-derived CDR1 and CDR2 are DFQATT and SNEGSKA (reference sequence). V lost 6 bases to trimming and J lost 2 bases; unmatched junction nucleotides: 4. The CDR3 sequence is 14 residues long. CDR3 amino acids: CSAESGGAYNEQFF. As DNA, the CDR3 is TGCAGTGCAGAAAGCGGGGGGGCCTACAATGAGCAGTTCTTC.

The rearrangement joins TRBV12-3 or TRBV12-4 to TRBJ2-7, with 7 bases that match TRBD1. The V gene end was trimmed by 7 bases and the J gene end by 0 bases; junction bases not matched to a gene: 12. CDR3 length: 16 residues. The DNA for the CDR3 is TGTGCCAGCACTAGACCGGGACAGCGGAGCTCCTACGAGCAGTACTTC. Its translation: CASTRPGQRSSYEQYF.

This rearrangement joins TRBV6-5 to TRBJ2-2; 14 nucleotides match TRBD2. With 0 bases clipped from V and 4 bases from J, the junction kept 7 bases outside the gene matches. The germline V gene has CDR1 MNHEY and CDR2 SVGAGI. CDR3 length equals 19 residues. The CDR3 region has the DNA TGTGCCAGCAGTTACTCGGGACTAGCGGGGGCCCATGGCACCGGGGAGCTGTTTTTT. Its translation: CASSYSGLAGAHGTGELFF.

This clonotype was observed at least ten times. This rearrangement joins TRBV24-1 to TRBJ2-7; TRBD2 matches at 8 bases. Germline lookup yields CDR1 KGHDR and CDR2 SFDVKD. Trimming at V came to 4 bases and at J to 5 bases, leaving 9 bases not matched to a gene. The length of the CDR3 is 15 residues. This CDR3 is CATSDPRREVNEQYF. CDR3 DNA sequence: TGTGCCACCAGTGACCCCCGGCGGGAGGTCAACGAGCAGTACTTC.